The 21 T cell receptor beta chains reported below all come from one sample, sequenced in a study of blood T cells in healthy people across ages. It was with a sample-barcoded 5' primer and a J-beta primer mix that a second PCR of roughly 7 to 12 cycles was run. TCRdb ran MiXCR on the 5' RACE reads and lists one entry per CDR3 protein. This sample carries fewer than 950,000 distinct CDR3 sequences, around 36% of them seen once, and the ten largest clones take approximately 12%. Sample: blood. Source of these receptors: a man aged 18 to 30 in good health.

This clonotype has only one observation. V and J are TRBV7-9 and TRBJ2-7, with 9 bases that match TRBD1. The V and J ends lost 11 bases and 2 bases, in that order; junction bases with no gene match: 10. This CDR3 contains 14 residues. The germline V gene has CDR1 SEHNR and CDR2 FQNEAQ (reference sequence). The CDR3 loop is CAGTLGTGTYEQYF. In nucleotides, the CDR3 is TGTGCCGGCACACTCGGGACAGGGACCTACGAGCAGTACTTC.

The rearrangement joins TRBV12-3 or TRBV12-4 to TRBJ2-1, with 8 bases fitting TRBD2. V shed 6 bases and J 6 bases; nucleotides not matched to a gene: 13. The CDR3 consists of 16 residues. The CDR3 reads CASSRLGLGSANEQFF. Here the CDR3 DNA reads TGTGCCAGCAGCCGCCTGGGACTAGGCTCTGCCAATGAGCAGTTCTTC.

CDR3 DNA: TGTGCCAGCAGCCAGAACCGGGACAGGGGTTCCGGGGAGCTGTTTTTT. Protein product: CASSQNRDRGSGELFF. J is TRBJ2-2 and V is TRBV4-2, with 10 bases fitting TRBD1. Germline lookup yields CDR1 LGHNA and CDR2 YNFKEQ. V dropped 3 bases and J dropped 6; count of bases not matched to a gene: 7. This CDR3 has 16 amino acids.

In its sample, this clonotype was seen a few times. This rearrangement joins TRBV6-6 to TRBJ1-2; tentatively, D is TRBD1 (5 bases). CDR1 and CDR2 (germline): MNHNY, SVGAGI (reference sequence). V lost 7 bases, J lost 6 bases, and 12 bases lay in between. The CDR3 covers 12 residues. This CDR3 reads CASNLRGDGYTF. CDR3 nucleotide sequence: TGTGCCAGCAACCTGAGGGGTGATGGCTACACCTTC.

The chain couples TRBV4-1 to TRBJ1-1; D not resolved. The V gene's germline CDR1 is MGHRA and CDR2 YSYEKL. The CDR3 extends over 14 amino acids. Trimming removed 1 base at V and 1 base at J, with 7 bases between. The CDR3 DNA reads TGCGCCAGCAGCCAAGCACCGGGGAACACTGAAGCTTTCTTT. Translating it yields CASSQAPGNTEAFF.

The rearrangement joins TRBV20-1 to TRBJ2-5, with TRBD2 matching over 7 bases. The DNA end favors TRBJ2-7, so the J call may be wrong. The CDR3 loop spans 12 amino acids. CDR1 DFQATT and CDR2 SNEGSKA come from the germline V gene (reference sequence). The CDR3 DNA reads as TGCAGTGCCGCGCGGGAGAACTACGAGCAGTACTTC. Translating gives CSAARENYEQYF.

Written as DNA, the CDR3 is TGTGCCAGCAGCTTTTCCCCGGGCAATCAGCCCCAGCATTTT. It is translated as CASSFSPGNQPQHF. The chain is built from TRBV7-9 and TRBJ1-5; D gene unclear. In germline, CDR1 is SEHNR, CDR2 FQNEAQ (reference sequence). CDR3 length equals 14 residues. V lost 3 bases, J lost 2 bases, and 8 bases lay in between. The complete variable domain, with remaining parts taken from reference TRBV7-9 and TRBJ1-5, reads DTGVSQNPRHKITKRGQNVTFRCDPISEHNRLYWYRQTLGQGPEFLTYFQNEAQLEKSRLLSDRFSAERPKGSFSTLEIQRTEQGDSAMYLCASSFSPGNQPQHFGDGTRLSIL.

This sequence joins TRBV10-3 and TRBJ2-3; 9 bases match TRBD1. CDR3 length: 15 residues. The germline V gene encodes CDR1 ENHRY and CDR2 SYGVKD. The V gene end was trimmed by 1 base and the J gene end by 4 bases; junction bases not matched to a gene: 3. The CDR3 coding sequence is TGTGCCATCAGTGAGTTGGGGGACAGGGCAGATACGCAGTATTTT. It translates to CAISELGDRADTQYF.

This clonotype was observed many times. At one of its ends the junction is not consistent with the germline gene, which may arise from a read error. The rearrangement uses TRBV5-1 and TRBJ1-2, with 7 bases identical to TRBD1. Germline CDR1 reads SGHRS; CDR2 reads YFSETQ. The CDR3 sequence is 13 residues long. In DNA, the CDR3 is TGTGCCAGCAGCCCGGGACAGTCATATGGCTACACCTTC. Its translation: CASSPGQSYGYTF.

This clonotype was recorded a few times. The chain has TRBV12-3 or TRBV12-4 and TRBJ1-4; 8 bases are a match to TRBD1. The CDR3 runs to 16 residues. The J segment lost 4 bases and the V segment lost 1 base, leaving 5 bases of the junction unmatched. CDR3 loop: CASSLVAGGSNEKLFF. The CDR3 nucleotides read TGTGCCAGCAGTTTAGTGGCAGGGGGCAGTAATGAAAAACTGTTTTTT.

Only a few counts were recorded for this clonotype. This chain joins TRBV7-2 and TRBJ2-1; possibly TRBD1 for D (6 bases). V shed 4 bases and J shed 1 base, with 14 bases lying between them. The germline V gene has CDR1 SGHTA and CDR2 FQGNSA. This CDR3 has 16 amino acids. In DNA form, the CDR3 reads TGTGCCAGCAGCTGGGTCGGACAGAGGTCCTACAATGAGCAGTTCTTC. Protein: CASSWVGQRSYNEQFF.

This clonotype was recorded many times. The V gene is TRBV29-1, the J gene TRBJ2-3; D may be TRBD1 (6 bases). Looked up from germline, CDR1 is SQVTM and CDR2 is ANQGSEA. V shed 4 bases and J shed 1 base, with 12 bases lying between them. The CDR3 is made up of 14 amino acids. In DNA form, the CDR3 reads TGCAGCGTTGCTGGGGCAGGGGGCACAGATACGCAGTATTTT. Amino acids: CSVAGAGGTDTQYF.

The genes are TRBV2 and TRBJ1-5; no firm D call. From germline, CDR1 is SNHLY and CDR2 FYNNEI. Trimming removed 7 bases at V and 0 bases at J, with 10 bases between. The CDR3 loop spans 14 amino acids. The DNA for the CDR3 is TGTGCCAGCACTCGGGCCTCTAGCAATCAGCCCCAGCATTTT. As protein: CASTRASSNQPQHF.

The chain combines TRBV20-1 with TRBJ2-1, with TRBD1 identical over 7 bases. The CDR3 length is 14 residues. Trimming took 3 bases from V and 7 from J; bases not matched to a gene: 9. CDR1 is DFQATT, CDR2 SNEGSKA, per germline (reference sequence). Here the CDR3 reads CSARGTDSRNEQFF. CDR3 DNA: TGCAGTGCTAGGGGGACAGATTCTCGGAATGAGCAGTTCTTC.

V is TRBV10-3 and J is TRBJ2-1; 7 nucleotides align to TRBD2. The CDR3 is 13 amino acids. V lost 4 bases and J lost 9; bases outside the gene matches: 6. The germline V gene encodes CDR1 ENHRY and CDR2 SYGVKD. CDR3 sequence: CAISGAGEREQFF. Here the CDR3 DNA reads TGTGCCATCAGTGGTGCGGGGGAGCGTGAGCAGTTCTTC.

Many counts were recorded for this clonotype. This chain uses TRBV4-3 with TRBJ2-2; D is uncertain. CDR3 length: 13 amino acids. Trimming cost V 0 bases and J 9 bases, with 8 bases left between them. Germline-derived CDR1 and CDR2 are LGHNA and YSLEER. CDR3 loop: CASSQDGERELFF. The CDR3 nucleotides are TGCGCCAGCAGCCAAGATGGTGAGCGGGAGCTGTTTTTT.

In the case of this clonotype: A much larger clone differs from this one at a single base, so this may be a read error. The chain uses TRBV20-1 and TRBJ2-7, with 7 bases lining up with TRBD1. J gave up 0 bases and V 0 bases, and 5 bases lay outside the gene matches. The CDR3 has 15 residues. The germline CDR1 and CDR2 sequences are DFQATT and SNEGSKA (reference sequence). CDR3 loop: CSARDPGDSSYEQYF. CDR3 in DNA: TGCAGTGCTAGAGATCCAGGGGACAGCTCCTACGAGCAGTACTTC.

This clonotype was counted a few times. The J gene is TRBJ1-4, the V gene TRBV11-2, with TRBD1 matching over 7 bases. The CDR3 runs 16 residues. Germline lookup yields CDR1 SGHAT and CDR2 FQNNGV. Trimming cost V 6 bases and J 5 bases; bases outside gene matches: 12. This CDR3 is CASRKNGGTENEKLFF. CDR3 in DNA: TGTGCCAGCAGAAAGAACGGAGGGACAGAAAATGAAAAACTGTTTTTT.

The chain carries TRBV5-1 and TRBJ1-6, with D uncertain. Trimming stripped 0 bases from V and 3 bases from J, with 7 bases between. Germline values: CDR1 SGHRS, CDR2 YFSETQ. CDR3 length equals 15 residues. The chain's CDR3 is CASSLGHHYNSPLHF. As DNA, the CDR3 is TGCGCCAGCAGCTTGGGACACCACTATAATTCACCCCTCCACTTT. Based on the CDR3 plus reference TRBV5-1 and TRBJ1-6, the full variable domain is KAGVTQTPRYLIKTRGQQVTLSCSPISGHRSVSWYQQTPGQGLQFLFEYFSETQRNKGNFPGRFSGRQFSNSRSEMNVSTLELGDSALYLCASSLGHHYNSPLHFGNGTRLTVT.

V gene TRBV7-9 combines with J gene TRBJ2-5; TRBD2 matches at 9 bases. Unmatched junction bases numbered 12, after V lost 5 bases and J lost 2 bases. The CDR3 has 17 amino acids. Germline V gene lookup returns CDR1 SEHNR and CDR2 FQNEAQ (reference sequence). Here the CDR3 reads CASSPPTVAGDQETQYF. The CDR3 nucleotides read TGTGCCAGCAGCCCCCCTACCGTAGCGGGGGATCAAGAGACCCAGTACTTC.

V is TRBV15 and J is TRBJ1-3; 8 nucleotides align to TRBD1. Looked up from germline, CDR1 is LNHNV and CDR2 is YYDKDF (reference sequence). This CDR3 comprises 19 residues. The ends lost 8 bases at V and 2 bases at J; junction bases unmatched: 20. As DNA, the CDR3 is TGTGCCACCTCACACGGCGGGTTCGGGACAGGTGGTACTGGAAACACCATATATTTT. Translated, it gives CATSHGGFGTGGTGNTIYF.